This TCR beta chain was sequenced during a study of vaccination effects on CD4 cells after COVID-19. As to this clone: Its antigen remains unknown.

Following culture for around 10 days, CD4+ T cells were isolated. A positive SARS-CoV-2 PCR test fell between March and December 2020. Each participant received a vaccine that was either BNT162b2 or mRNA-1273, given as two doses. IL-2 medium supplanted half the medium on days 3 and 7. The germline V gene encodes CDR1 LGHDT and CDR2 YNNKEL (reference sequence). This CDR3 spans 15 amino acids. Trimming pared 1 base from V and 5 bases from J, leaving 15 bases between. Assay used: immunoSEQ multiplex PCR; TCRdb lists only in-frame clones, some missing. Of about 50,000 clones listed, around three quarters are singletons.

The clonotype originates from a human donor who had a prior SARS-CoV-2 infection. The chain is built from TRBV3-1 (or the pseudogene TRBV3-2) and TRBJ2-7; D may be TRBD2 (5 bases). The source material was CD4+ T cells from PBMCs cultured without peptide, sampled after COVID-19 vaccination. Here the CDR3 reads CASSQGKLERHEQYF. The DNA of the CDR3 is TGTGCCAGCAGCCAAGGAAAACTAGAAAGACACGAGCAGTACTTC.